This TCR beta chain came from a study of blood T cells in healthy people across ages. Together with a sample-barcoded 5' primer, a J-beta primer mix was included in a second PCR lasting about 7 to 11 cycles. One entry per CDR3 protein, called by TCRdb with MiXCR from the 5' RACE reads. The data show roughly 800,000 distinct CDR3 sequences, just under 25% seen once. This clonotype was seen a handful of times. Germline V CDR1 and CDR2: ENHRY, SYGVKD. The CDR3 is made up of 15 amino acids. With 4 bases removed from V and 0 bases from J, the gap between germline ends came to 13 bases. These same records also appear under a second study, on T cells of mothers and their children.

The chain employs TRBV10-3 and TRBJ2-7; D perhaps matches TRBD1 (5 bases). The TCR sequence derives from a boy between 5 and 17 years old in good health. The sequenced sample consisted of blood. CDR3 in amino acids: CAISGAQVSSYEQYF. The CDR3, as DNA: TGTGCCATCAGTGGGGCACAGGTGAGCTCCTACGAGCAGTACTTC.